What follows are 25 T cell receptor beta chains derived from one specimen sequenced in a study of CD8+ T cells in alopecia areata. Sequencing templates came from extracted RNA that was reverse transcribed into cDNA. Only in-frame clones appear in the TCRdb table, and some are missing; sequencing was by immunoSEQ multiplex PCR. Of roughly 150,000 clones in the sample, about 51% are singletons; the top ten hold 15% to 20%. The sequencing here drew on CD8+ T cells sorted from blood, taken at week 0. The source of these receptors is a human donor with alopecia areata.

This chain connects TRBV4-3 to TRBJ2-5; no clear D. Germline V gene sequence: CDR1 LGHNA, CDR2 YSLEER. This CDR3 spans 15 amino acids. Between the trimmed V and J ends, which lost 1 base and 3 bases, there was a span of 12 bases. This CDR3 is CASSQVLAPKETQYF. The CDR3 nucleotides read TGCGCCAGCAGCCAAGTTTTGGCACCCAAAGAGACCCAGTACTTC.

The chain is built from TRBV9 and TRBJ1-1, with D maybe TRBD1 (5 bases). Germline-derived CDR1 and CDR2 are SGDLS and YYNGEE. The CDR3 loop spans 14 amino acids. Trimming left V 5 bases short and J 1 base short, with 12 bases between. CDR3 sequence reads: CASRENQGNTEAFF. CDR3 DNA sequence: TGTGCCAGCAGAGAGAATCAGGGGAACACTGAAGCTTTCTTT.

The chain employs TRBV7-8 and TRBJ1-1; possible D gene TRBD1, 5 bases. There are 12 residues in the CDR3. V was clipped by 5 bases and J by 6 bases, with 10 bases between them. CDR1 is SGHVS, CDR2 FQNEAQ, per germline. This chain's CDR3 is CASSHRMAEAFF. The CDR3 region has the DNA TGTGCCAGCAGCCACAGGATGGCTGAAGCTTTCTTT.

The rearrangement links TRBV15 to TRBJ2-7; unclear D gene. V lost 5 bases and J lost 6, with 14 bases in between. Per germline, CDR1 LNHNV and CDR2 YYDKDF (reference sequence). This CDR3 has 13 residues. The CDR3 is CATSLSFTGEQYF. The CDR3 coding sequence is TGTGCCACCAGCCTATCATTTACCGGCGAGCAGTACTTC.

CDR3 sequence (DNA): TGCGCCAGCAGCTTGGGGATAAACTATGGCTACACCTTC. This codes for CASSLGINYGYTF. The chain uses TRBV5-1 and TRBJ1-2; D is undetermined. The CDR3 loop spans 13 amino acids. Trimming removed 0 bases from V and 2 bases from J, with 5 bases in between. Germline V gene sequence: CDR1 SGHRS, CDR2 YFSETQ.

The V gene is TRBV4-3, the J gene TRBJ1-1; D is uncertain. This CDR3 is 17 amino acids long. Between the trimmed V and J ends, which lost 0 bases and 0 bases, there was a span of 14 bases. CDR1 and CDR2 (germline): LGHNA, YSLEER. CDR3 bases: TGCGCCAGCAGCCAAGACCGGTCGAGCCGTATGAACACTGAAGCTTTCTTT. Translating gives CASSQDRSSRMNTEAFF.

This chain connects TRBV27 to TRBJ1-1, with D perhaps TRBD1 (6 bases). The V end lost 7 bases, the J end lost 5 bases, and 20 bases lay between the germline ends. The CDR3 runs 15 residues. The germline V gene encodes CDR1 MNHEY and CDR2 SMNVEV (reference sequence). The CDR3 DNA reads TGTGCCAGCAACCGACAGGCAGTAAGTTGGACTGAAGCTTTCTTT. This sequence encodes CASNRQAVSWTEAFF.

The chain joins TRBV6-5 to TRBJ2-7, with D possibly TRBD2 on 5 matching bases. This CDR3 comprises 14 residues. The germline V and J ends were trimmed by 4 bases and 3 bases, with 13 bases remaining between them. Looked up from germline, CDR1 is MNHEY and CDR2 is SVGAGI. Here the CDR3 reads CASSFGERGYEQYF. CDR3 sequence (DNA): TGTGCCAGCAGTTTCGGAGAACGGGGCTACGAGCAGTACTTC.

In its sample, this clone was seen once. Other DNA sequences in the sample encode the same CDR3. The CDR3 sequence: CASSLGSNQPQHF. The CDR3 DNA follows: TGCGCCAGCAGCTTGGGTAGCAATCAGCCCCAGCATTTT. The chain links TRBV5-1 to TRBJ1-5; no clear D. CDR1 and CDR2 from the germline V gene are SGHRS and YFSETQ. This CDR3 has 13 residues. V was shortened by 0 bases and J by 0 bases, with 1 base between the two germline ends. The full variable domain, in which reference TRBV5-1 and TRBJ1-5 provide the parts outside the CDR3, is KAGVTQTPRYLIKTRGQQVTLSCSPISGHRSVSWYQQTPGQGLQFLFEYFSETQRNKGNFPGRFSGRQFSNSRSEMNVSTLELGDSALYLCASSLGSNQPQHFGDGTRLSIL.

The chain links TRBV18 to TRBJ2-7, with a tentative D call TRBD1 (5 bases). Germline CDR1 reads KGHSH; CDR2 reads LQKENI. The CDR3 length is 16 residues. Trimming stripped 3 bases from V and 4 bases from J, with 19 bases between. The chain's CDR3 is CASSPLQDRHAYEQYF. CDR3 coding DNA: TGTGCCAGCTCACCGTTACAGGATCGACATGCATACGAGCAGTACTTC.

This chain connects TRBV4-2 to TRBJ2-2; D remains ambiguous. The V gene lost 0 bases and the J gene lost 5 bases, with 10 bases spanning the gap. The CDR3 runs to 15 residues. CDR1 and CDR2 (germline): LGHNA, YNFKEQ. The CDR3 DNA reads as TGTGCCAGCAGCCAAGATCTCTGGGGAACCGGGGAGCTGTTTTTT. This translates into CASSQDLWGTGELFF.

The chain uses TRBV4-3 and TRBJ2-6; D remains ambiguous. The V gene lost 0 bases and the J gene lost 0 bases, with 12 bases spanning the gap. The germline V gene encodes CDR1 LGHNA and CDR2 YSLEER. The CDR3 contains 18 residues. The CDR3 here is CASSQDVELLSGANVLTF. In DNA, the CDR3 is TGCGCCAGCAGCCAAGATGTGGAGCTTCTCTCTGGGGCCAACGTCCTGACTTTC.

Only a few counts were recorded for this clone. The genes are TRBV6-6 and TRBJ2-2, with unresolved D. Germline V gene data show CDR1 as MNHNY and CDR2 as SVGAGI (reference sequence). CDR3 length: 12 amino acids. Trimming removed 2 bases from V and 6 bases from J, with 4 bases in between. CDR3 sequence (DNA): TGTGCCAGCAGTTACAGGGCCGGGGAGCTGTTTTTT. This translates into CASSYRAGELFF.

This clone was seen a few times. The V gene is TRBV4-3, the J gene TRBJ2-7; 10 bases are shared with TRBD1. V shed 0 bases and J 6 bases; nucleotides not matched to a gene: 2. Germline V gives CDR1 LGHNA, CDR2 YSLEER. The CDR3 is 14 residues long. The CDR3 DNA is TGCGCCAGCAGCCAAGATCGGGACAGGGGCGAGCAGTACTTC. Its translation is CASSQDRDRGEQYF.

With respect to this clone: One end of the junction is discordant with germline, which a read error may explain. The genes are TRBV27 and TRBJ1-5; D remains ambiguous. Germline loops: CDR1 MNHEY, CDR2 SMNVEV (reference sequence). The CDR3 is made up of 14 amino acids. This CDR3 is CASTLSPIHQPQHF. As DNA, the CDR3 is TGTGCCAGCACTTTATCCCCAATCCATCAGCCCCAGCATTTT.

The V gene is TRBV15, the J gene TRBJ2-7; 9 bases map to TRBD1. The CDR3 runs to 14 residues. J lost 7 bases, V lost 1 base, and 5 bases had no gene match. From germline, CDR1 is LNHNV and CDR2 YYDKDF (reference sequence). The chain's CDR3 is CATSRGQGEDEQYF. The CDR3 nucleotides are TGTGCCACCAGCAGAGGACAGGGGGAGGATGAGCAGTACTTC.

V and J are TRBV29-1 and TRBJ2-7; the match to TRBD2 covers 8 bases. Germline trimming cut 6 bases from V and 7 bases from J; bases unmatched to any gene: 8. The CDR3 covers 12 residues. Germline V lookup: CDR1 SQVTM, CDR2 ANQGSEA. The CDR3 DNA sequence: TGCAGCGTCCTAGCGGGCTCGCGGGAGCAGTACTTC. Translating it yields CSVLAGSREQYF.

The genes are TRBV7-8 and TRBJ2-1; D ambiguous. Looked up from germline, CDR1 is SGHVS and CDR2 is FQNEAQ. Trimming removed 3 bases at V and 5 bases at J, with 14 bases between. CDR3 length: 15 residues. CDR3 amino acids: CASSLDPILNNEQFF. CDR3 DNA: TGTGCCAGCAGCTTGGACCCCATACTAAACAATGAGCAGTTCTTC. Combining the CDR3 with reference TRBV7-8 and TRBJ2-1 gives the whole variable domain GAGVSQSPRYKVAKRGQDVALRCDPISGHVSLFWYQQALGQGPEFLTYFQNEAQLDKSGLPSDRFFAERPEGSVSTLKIQRTQQEDSAVYLCASSLDPILNNEQFFGPGTRLTVL.

This chain connects TRBV13 to TRBJ2-1; weak D call: TRBD1 (6 bases). Germline V CDR1 and CDR2: PRHDT, FYEKMQ (reference sequence). Trimming took off 2 bases at V and 6 bases at J, with 8 bases between the two ends. The CDR3 has 13 residues. The CDR3 reads CASSLWGLNEQFF. CDR3 coding DNA: TGTGCCAGCAGCTTATGGGGGCTCAATGAGCAGTTCTTC.

The CDR3 spells CASRTGWETQYF. DNA for the CDR3: TGTGCCAGTAGGACAGGATGGGAGACCCAGTACTTC. The rearrangement joins TRBV27 to TRBJ2-5; 7 bases match TRBD1. This CDR3 has 12 residues. Germline CDR1 and CDR2: MNHEY and SMNVEV (reference sequence). The J segment lost 5 bases and the V segment lost 9 bases, leaving 6 bases of the junction unmatched.

The chain employs TRBV25-1 and TRBJ2-7; D is possibly TRBD1 (6 bases). V was clipped by 1 base and J by 0 bases, with 13 bases between them. Germline CDR1 and CDR2: MGHDK and SYGVNS. This CDR3 contains 16 residues. CDR3 sequence (DNA): TGTGCCAGCAGTGAATTGATTGCGGACAGCTCCTACGAGCAGTACTTC. Translating it yields CASSELIADSSYEQYF.

The chain couples TRBV27 to TRBJ2-7; D gene ambiguous. The CDR3 sequence is 13 residues long. The germline V gene has CDR1 MNHEY and CDR2 SMNVEV (reference sequence). Trimming pared 0 bases from V and 4 bases from J, leaving 7 bases between. The CDR3 nucleotides read TGTGCCAGCAGTTTATCCCAGGAATACGAGCAGTACTTC. This translates into CASSLSQEYEQYF.

The V call is TRBV2, the J call TRBJ1-1; TRBD1 aligns across 7 bases. This CDR3 is built from 12 residues. J gave up 9 bases and V 6 bases, and 7 bases lay outside the gene matches. The V gene's germline CDR1 is SNHLY and CDR2 FYNNEI. The CDR3 DNA follows: TGTGCCAGCAGAGACGGGACAGCCCAAGCTTTCTTT. As protein: CASRDGTAQAFF.

The rearrangement joins TRBV29-1 to TRBJ1-1; 9 bases agree with TRBD1. Trimming at V came to 4 bases and at J to 4 bases, leaving 10 bases not matched to a gene. Germline-derived CDR1 and CDR2 are SQVTM and ANQGSEA. CDR3 length: 15 amino acids. The CDR3 nucleotides are TGCAGCGTTGCCGGGACAGGGCTGCGCGGCACTGAAGCTTTCTTT. It encodes CSVAGTGLRGTEAFF.

This clone occurred many times. The chain carries TRBV6-6 and TRBJ1-4; D call uncertain. Trimming removed 6 bases at V and 8 bases at J, with 16 bases between. CDR1 and CDR2 (germline): MNHNY, SVGAGI (reference sequence). The CDR3 is 14 residues long. This CDR3 reads CASSQFPGSEKLFF. In DNA, the CDR3 is TGTGCCAGCAGCCAGTTCCCGGGGTCCGAAAAACTGTTTTTT.